In this sample, the clone carrying this T cell receptor (beta chain) turned up a few times. What it binds is unknown. The germline V gene has CDR1 DFQATT and CDR2 SNEGSKA (reference sequence). The V end was cut by 5 bases, the J end by 5 bases, with 12 bases between. There are 12 residues in the CDR3. Peripheral blood samples of roughly 9.9 milliliters were drawn from each donor. PBMCs, at least 7 million per sample, were isolated. A second 7 to 11 cycle PCR used barcoded and J-beta primers. TCRdb reprocessed the 5' RACE reads via MiXCR and lists one record per CDR3 protein. The sample lists some 940,000 distinct CDR3 sequences, roughly 28% occurring once. This entry belongs to a study of blood T cells in healthy people across ages. The study's findings and limits: Per million T cells, TCR beta diversity dropped roughly linearly as age increased.

A further study also used this sample, focusing on T cells of mothers and their children.

The receptor's source is a woman between 35 and 50 years old in good health. Sequencing was done on a sample of blood. This rearrangement joins TRBV20-1 to TRBJ1-1; D is unresolved. The CDR3: CSAVPLFTEAFF. Written as DNA, the CDR3 is TGCAGTGCTGTTCCCCTGTTTACTGAAGCTTTCTTT.